The 31 T cell receptor beta chains given below trace back to one sample, sequenced in a study of blood T cells in healthy people across ages. The authors ran a second PCR of roughly 6 to 12 cycles using a sample-barcoded 5' primer and a J-beta primer mix. TCRdb processed the 5' RACE reads anew with MiXCR; each CDR3 protein has one entry. This sample has more than 800,000 distinct CDR3 sequences, with more than 25% found just once. The specimen was blood. The receptors derive from a woman older than 75 in good health.

This chain's CDR3 is CASSWRDRSGYTF. CDR3 sequence (DNA): TGTGCCAGCAGCTGGAGGGACAGGAGTGGCTACACCTTC. The chain uses TRBV11-2 and TRBJ1-2; 8 bases align to TRBD1. There are 13 residues in the CDR3. V gave up 4 bases and J gave up 7 bases; unmatched junction bases: 5. Germline V gives CDR1 SGHAT, CDR2 FQNNGV.

The chain uses TRBV7-8 and TRBJ1-4; TRBD1 matches 7 bases. V gave up 1 base and J gave up 9 bases; unmatched junction bases: 23. CDR1 is SGHVS and CDR2 is FQNEAQ in the germline V gene. The CDR3 has 20 amino acids. The CDR3 protein is CASSLGRPGQPGDWQKKLFF. The CDR3 coding sequence is TGTGCCAGCAGCTTAGGCCGACCGGGACAGCCAGGGGATTGGCAGAAAAAACTGTTTTTT.

This clonotype has ten or more counts. The chain couples TRBV12-3 or TRBV12-4 to TRBJ2-1, with TRBD2 identical over 10 bases. The junction had 8 bases not matched to a gene; V was cut back by 6 bases and J by 6 bases. This CDR3 has 15 residues. CDR3 protein: CASSLSGGAFNEQFF. Written as DNA, the CDR3 is TGTGCCAGCAGCCTAAGCGGGGGGGCCTTCAATGAGCAGTTCTTC.

A remark on this clonotype: A single base separates this from a much larger clone, so it may be a read error. V is TRBV10-1 and J is TRBJ2-3; D unresolved. The CDR3 runs to 18 residues. V was clipped by 1 base and J by 0 bases, with 17 bases between them. Germline CDR1 WNHNN, CDR2 SYGVQD (reference sequence). The CDR3 spells CASSEFSDIRESTDTQYF. The CDR3 DNA is TGCGCCAGCAGTGAGTTCTCCGACATTAGGGAAAGCACAGATACGCAGTATTTT.

The chain has TRBV5-5 and TRBJ1-4, with 7 bases fitting TRBD1. Germline V gives CDR1 SGHKS, CDR2 YYEKEE (reference sequence). The ends lost 4 bases at V and 5 bases at J; junction bases unmatched: 8. The CDR3 runs 15 residues. The CDR3 DNA reads TGTGCCAGCAGCCTACCAGGGGGTCCGAATGAAAAACTGTTTTTT. It codes for CASSLPGGPNEKLFF.

This clonotype has a handful of counts. The V and J genes are TRBV28 and TRBJ2-3; TRBD1 matches 7 bases. Unmatched junction bases numbered 5, after V lost 5 bases and J lost 0 bases. The CDR3 totals 15 residues. Per the germline V gene, CDR1 is MDHEN and CDR2 is SYDVKM. CDR3 sequence reads: CASSPGQASTDTQYF. As DNA, the CDR3 is TGTGCCAGCAGTCCCGGACAGGCTAGCACAGATACGCAGTATTTT.

This clonotype was recorded only once. A much larger clone differs by one base, so this may be a read error. This rearrangement joins TRBV21-1 to TRBJ2-1; the table calls TRBD1, which could not be checked here. TRBV21-1 is designated a pseudogene. The CDR3 length is 17 residues. The CDR3 sequence: CASSKATGGRSYNAQFF. The CDR3 DNA reads TGTGCCAGCAGCAAAGCGACGGGGGGCAGGTCCTACAATGCGCAGTTCTTC.

V is TRBV7-2 and J is TRBJ2-5, with D maybe TRBD1 (5 bases). With the DNA end fitting TRBJ2-7 better, the J assignment may be wrong. Germline CDR1 and CDR2: SGHTA and FQGNSA. The CDR3 is made up of 15 amino acids. CDR3 nucleotide sequence: TGTGCCAGCAGCTTAGAAGTGAACAGGCCCTACGAGCAGTACTTC. The encoded protein is CASSLEVNRPYEQYF.

This clonotype was found a few times. The genes are TRBV11-2 and TRBJ2-7, with TRBD2 matching over 11 bases. Germline-derived CDR1 and CDR2 are SGHAT and FQNNGV. CDR3 length: 15 amino acids. V lost 6 bases to trimming and J lost 4 bases; unmatched junction nucleotides: 8. CDR3 coding DNA: TGTGCCAGCAGAGAGGCTAGCGGGGGGAGATACGAGCAGTACTTC. Protein sequence: CASREASGGRYEQYF.

In regard to this clonotype: This sequence may be a read error, since a much larger clone differs from it by one base. The chain uses TRBV12-3 or TRBV12-4 and TRBJ2-3; no firm D call. This CDR3 spans 13 amino acids. The CDR3 DNA reads as TGTGCCAGCAGTCGCAACTTCGCAGATGCGCAGTATTTT. Amino acids: CASSRNFADAQYF.

This clonotype was recorded at least ten times. This chain links TRBV20-1 with TRBJ2-1, with D possibly matching TRBD2 (6 bases). The V and J ends lost 5 bases and 4 bases respectively, with 18 bases between them. The CDR3 spans 15 residues. The germline V gene has CDR1 DFQATT and CDR2 SNEGSKA (reference sequence). The CDR3 loop reads CSAPGSLALYNEQFF. Here the CDR3 DNA reads TGCAGTGCTCCCGGGTCACTAGCATTGTACAATGAGCAGTTCTTC.

The chain is built from TRBV7-8 and TRBJ2-3; possible D gene TRBD2, 5 bases. The CDR3 length is 15 residues. The germline V gene has CDR1 SGHVS and CDR2 FQNEAQ. Trimming took 3 bases from V and 2 from J, leaving 12 bases between them. Written as DNA, the CDR3 is TGTGCCAGCAGCTTTAGAGCGGAATACACAGATACGCAGTATTTT. It specifies CASSFRAEYTDTQYF. The full variable domain, in which reference TRBV7-8 and TRBJ2-3 provide the parts outside the CDR3, is GAGVSQSPRYKVAKRGQDVALRCDPISGHVSLFWYQQALGQGPEFLTYFQNEAQLDKSGLPSDRFFAERPEGSVSTLKIQRTQQEDSAVYLCASSFRAEYTDTQYFGPGTRLTVL.

This clonotype occurred many times. The chain carries TRBV7-2 and TRBJ1-2, with 8 bases identical to TRBD1. With V trimmed by 5 bases and J by 1 base, 9 bases remained unmatched. The germline V gene encodes CDR1 SGHTA and CDR2 FQGNSA. The CDR3 has 16 amino acids. For the CDR3, the DNA is TGTGCCAGCAGCCCGACAGGGGCGGGTTTTAACTATGGCTACACCTTC. It specifies CASSPTGAGFNYGYTF.

This chain links TRBV29-1 with TRBJ2-7; the match to TRBD1 covers 10 bases. This CDR3 spans 13 amino acids. Germline V gene lookup returns CDR1 SQVTM and CDR2 ANQGSEA. V dropped 4 bases and J dropped 6; count of bases not matched to a gene: 6. The CDR3: CSVGTGGEGEQYF. Here the CDR3 DNA reads TGCAGCGTTGGGACAGGGGGGGAAGGCGAGCAGTACTTC.

This clonotype came up a few times. The rearrangement joins TRBV28 to TRBJ2-7; D remains unclear. The CDR3 sequence is 15 residues long. Trimming stripped 2 bases from V and 3 bases from J, with 14 bases between. Germline V gene sequence: CDR1 MDHEN, CDR2 SYDVKM. The CDR3 loop is CASSLHTQMFYEQYF. The CDR3 DNA sequence: TGTGCCAGCAGTTTACACACCCAAATGTTCTACGAGCAGTACTTC.

Only one count was recorded for this clonotype. The V gene is TRBV4-1, the J gene TRBJ1-2; D possibly corresponds to TRBD1 (6 bases). CDR1 is MGHRA and CDR2 is YSYEKL in the germline V gene. The V and J ends lost 0 bases and 5 bases respectively, with 16 bases between them. The CDR3 is 16 residues long. The CDR3 region is CASSQEGGWESYGYTF. The CDR3 DNA reads TGCGCCAGCAGCCAAGAAGGGGGATGGGAGAGTTATGGCTACACCTTC.

This clonotype was seen a few times. This chain links TRBV6-6 with TRBJ2-7; D is perhaps TRBD2 (5 bases). CDR3 length equals 16 residues. V was cut by 11 bases and J by 2 bases, with 25 bases left in between. Germline-derived CDR1 and CDR2 are MNHNY and SVGAGI (reference sequence). The CDR3 sequence is CAARVKVRGRPYEQYF. In DNA, the CDR3 is TGTGCCGCCCGCGTTAAAGTTCGTGGGAGACCCTACGAGCAGTACTTC.

Comments on this clonotype: One base away lies a much larger clone, so this may be a sequencing read error. The genes are TRBV12-3 or TRBV12-4 and TRBJ1-2; 10 bases match TRBD1. This CDR3 has 13 amino acids. CDR3 bases: TGTGCCAGCAGACGACAGGGGGCAGATGGCCACACCTTC. Protein sequence: CASRRQGADGHTF.

This clonotype was detected many times. The chain carries TRBV7-9 and TRBJ2-6; D is perhaps TRBD1 (6 bases). V shed 5 bases and J shed 4 bases, with 15 bases lying between them. Germline V CDR1 and CDR2: SEHNR, FQNEAQ (reference sequence). The CDR3 contains 16 residues. The CDR3 protein is CASSIDRKAGANVLTF. In DNA, the CDR3 is TGTGCCAGCAGCATCGACAGGAAGGCCGGGGCCAACGTCCTGACTTTC.

Turning to this clonotype: One end of the junction is discordant with germline, which a read error may explain. The V call is TRBV10-3, the J call TRBJ2-1; 8 bases fit TRBD2. Germline lookup yields CDR1 ENHRY and CDR2 SYGVKD. The CDR3 consists of 15 residues. The chain's CDR3 is CAISEPIRGGNEQFF. CDR3 DNA: TGTGCCATCAGTGAGCCGATACGGGGGGGCAATGAGCAGTTTTTC.

This clonotype is a singleton in its sample. One end of the junction is discordant with germline, which a read error may explain. CDR3 nucleotide sequence: TGTGCCAGCACTGCCCCATTGGGCTCTAACTATGGCCACACCTTC. It encodes CASTAPLGSNYGHTF. This chain joins TRBV6-6 and TRBJ1-2; D ambiguous. CDR3 length: 15 residues. CDR1 and CDR2 from the germline V gene are MNHNY and SVGAGI (reference sequence).

CDR3 sequence reads: CASSRRVMNEKLFF. CDR3 nucleotide sequence: TGTGCCAGCAGTCGCAGGGTCATGAATGAAAAACTGTTTTTT. This sequence joins TRBV12-3 or TRBV12-4 and TRBJ1-4, with a tentative D call TRBD1 (5 bases). Trimming took off 5 bases at V and 5 bases at J, with 12 bases between the two ends. CDR3 size: 14 residues.

This clonotype was observed a handful of times. A much larger clone sits a single nucleotide away, making a read error possible. The chain joins TRBV6-5 to TRBJ2-3, with TRBD2 matching 7 bases. There are 15 residues in the CDR3. Germline trimming cut 4 bases from V and 2 bases from J; bases unmatched to any gene: 6. Germline CDR1 MNHEY, CDR2 SVGAGI. In DNA, the CDR3 is TGTGCCAGCAGTTGCGGGCGGGGGATCACAGATACGCAGTATTTT. Translation: CASSCGRGITDTQYF.

This clonotype has just a few counts. This clone may be a read error of a much larger clone one base away. The chain combines TRBV7-2 with TRBJ2-5; TRBD2 matches 7 bases. The CDR3 has 16 amino acids. Germline CDR1 SGHTA, CDR2 FQGNSA. The CDR3 nucleotides read TGTGCCAGCAGCTTAGAGGGGCGGGGGTACCAAGAGCCCCAGTACTTC. Translation gives CASSLEGRGYQEPQYF.

This clonotype occurred many times. The chain links TRBV28 to TRBJ1-2; D is uncertain. The length of the CDR3 is 14 residues. Trimming removed 7 bases at V and 4 bases at J, with 16 bases between. Germline CDR1 MDHEN, CDR2 SYDVKM. This chain's CDR3 is CASTPRARVYGYTF. CDR3 bases: TGTGCCAGCACCCCCAGAGCGAGAGTCTATGGCTACACCTTC.

This clonotype was recorded once. This CDR3 is missing its conserved last phenylalanine or tryptophan, likely due to a read error. The rearrangement uses TRBV7-2 and TRBJ2-5; 8 bases align to TRBD2. Germline assignment: CDR1 SGHTA and CDR2 FQGNSA. This CDR3 spans 16 amino acids. J gave up 5 bases and V 5 bases, and 13 bases lay outside the gene matches. The CDR3 reads CASSPMRAGGKETQYC. The CDR3 DNA reads as TGTGCCAGCAGCCCCATGCGGGCGGGGGGAAAGGAGACCCAGTACTGC.

V usage is TRBV6-5 and J usage is TRBJ2-7; maybe TRBD2 (6 bases). Trimming removed 0 bases at V and 7 bases at J, with 25 bases between. Germline V gene lookup returns CDR1 MNHEY and CDR2 SVGAGI. CDR3 length: 18 amino acids. DNA of the CDR3: TGTGCCAGCAGTTACTCGGTTCTGAACCGCGGGGTTCGCAATGAGCAGTACTTC. Translating gives CASSYSVLNRGVRNEQYF.

This clonotype occurred a few times. This sequence joins TRBV21-1 and TRBJ2-1. TRBV21-1 is marked as a pseudogene. The CDR3 is 14 residues long. CDR3 DNA: TGTGCCAGCAGCAAATTGGGATTTTTGGGTGAGCAGTTCTTC. Protein: CASSKLGFLGEQFF.

This clonotype was recorded at least ten times. The chain combines TRBV12-3 or TRBV12-4 with TRBJ2-1, with TRBD1 matching 8 bases. The J segment lost 10 bases and the V segment lost 8 bases, leaving 7 bases of the junction unmatched. The CDR3 runs 12 residues. The CDR3 nucleotides read TGTGCCAGCTCCATGCAGGGGGCCGAGCAGTTCTTC. This encodes CASSMQGAEQFF.

In its sample, this clonotype was seen many times. This CDR3 is CASRHNSGANVLTF. For the CDR3, the DNA is TGTGCCAGCAGGCATAACTCTGGGGCCAACGTCCTGACTTTC. This rearrangement joins TRBV6-2 or TRBV6-3 to TRBJ2-6; D remains unclear. Germline lookup yields CDR1 MNHEY and CDR2 SVGEGT. V lost 6 bases and J lost 0, with 6 bases in between. This CDR3 contains 14 residues.

V gene TRBV7-2 combines with J gene TRBJ2-5, with D possibly called TRBD1 or TRBD2 (5 bases each). The J call may be wrong; the DNA end is better matched by TRBJ2-7. The CDR3 has 16 residues. Germline V CDR1 and CDR2: SGHTA, FQGNSA. The CDR3 spells CASSLAQASGTGEQYF. The CDR3 DNA reads TGTGCCAGCAGCTTAGCTCAGGCGTCAGGGACGGGCGAGCAGTACTTC.